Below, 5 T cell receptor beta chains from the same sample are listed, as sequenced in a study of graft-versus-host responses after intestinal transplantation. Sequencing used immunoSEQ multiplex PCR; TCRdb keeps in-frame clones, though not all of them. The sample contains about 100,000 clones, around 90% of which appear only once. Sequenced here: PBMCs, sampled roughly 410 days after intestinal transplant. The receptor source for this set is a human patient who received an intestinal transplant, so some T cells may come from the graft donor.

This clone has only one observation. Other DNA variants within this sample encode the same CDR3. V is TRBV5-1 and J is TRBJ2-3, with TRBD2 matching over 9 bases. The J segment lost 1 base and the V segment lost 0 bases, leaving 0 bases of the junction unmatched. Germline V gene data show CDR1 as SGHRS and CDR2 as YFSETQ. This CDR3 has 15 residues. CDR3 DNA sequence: TGCGCCAGCAGCTTGGCTAGCGGGGGCACAGATACGCAGTATTTT. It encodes CASSLASGGTDTQYF.

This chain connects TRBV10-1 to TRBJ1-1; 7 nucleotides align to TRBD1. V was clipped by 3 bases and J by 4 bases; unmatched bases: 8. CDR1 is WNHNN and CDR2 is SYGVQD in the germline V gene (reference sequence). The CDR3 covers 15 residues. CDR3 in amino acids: CASSEDRVLGTEAFF. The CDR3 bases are TGCGCCAGCAGTGAAGACAGGGTGTTGGGCACTGAAGCTTTCTTT.

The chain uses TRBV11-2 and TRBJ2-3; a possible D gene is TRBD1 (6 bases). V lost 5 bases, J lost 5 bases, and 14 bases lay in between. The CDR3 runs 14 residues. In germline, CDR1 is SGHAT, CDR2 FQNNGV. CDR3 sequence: CASSPWTEKDTQYF. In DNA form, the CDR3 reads TGTGCCAGCAGCCCCTGGACAGAAAAAGATACGCAGTATTTT.

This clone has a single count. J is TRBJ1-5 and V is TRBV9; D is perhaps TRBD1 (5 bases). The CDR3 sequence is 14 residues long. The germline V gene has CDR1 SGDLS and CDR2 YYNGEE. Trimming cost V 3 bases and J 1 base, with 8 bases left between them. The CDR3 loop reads CASSGQGSNQPQHF. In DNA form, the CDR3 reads TGTGCCAGCAGCGGGCAGGGAAGCAATCAGCCCCAGCATTTT.

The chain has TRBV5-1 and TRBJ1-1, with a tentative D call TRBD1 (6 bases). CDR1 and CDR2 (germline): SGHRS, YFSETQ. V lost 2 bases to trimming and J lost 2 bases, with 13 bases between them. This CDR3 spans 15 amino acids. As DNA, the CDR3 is TGCGCCAGCAGCTTAACGGGGGCAGTCAACACTGAAGCTTTCTTT. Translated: CASSLTGAVNTEAFF.